These 18 T cell receptor beta chains came from one sample sequenced in a study of T cell repertoires in cytomegalovirus infection. No antigen has been identified for these receptors. TCRdb independently ran MiXCR on the reads; one entry per CDR3 protein. This sample has some 900,000 distinct CDR3 sequences; over 25% occur once, and the top ten carry around 11%. Sequenced here: cultured CD8+ T cells from PBMCs, sampled from culture after CMV antigen stimulation. The receptors were gathered from a human donor in good health (CMV status not recorded). Some clones in this sample may be carry-over from other donors' samples.

This chain joins TRBV27 and TRBJ1-6; D is perhaps TRBD1 (5 bases). The CDR3 is made up of 15 amino acids. Trimming removed 3 bases at V and 7 bases at J, with 13 bases between. CDR1 MNHEY and CDR2 SMNVEV come from the germline V gene (reference sequence). For the CDR3, the DNA is TGTGCCAGCAGTTTTGGAGGAGAGGGGAATTCACCCCTCCACTTT. It specifies CASSFGGEGNSPLHF.

The genes are TRBV5-6 and TRBJ2-5; 7 positions agree with TRBD1. The length of the CDR3 is 14 residues. Germline V CDR1 and CDR2: SGHDT, YYEEEE. The trim removed 4 bases at V and 5 bases at J, leaving 8 bases unmatched. The CDR3 bases are TGTGCCAGCAGCCCGGACAGGCCTGGGGAGACCCAGTACTTC. As protein: CASSPDRPGETQYF.

This clonotype was picked up many times. CDR3 DNA: TGTGCCAGCAGCTCTGCACTAGTCCGGGAGACCCAGTACTTC. Its translation is CASSSALVRETQYF. V gene TRBV7-2 combines with J gene TRBJ2-5, with D possibly matching TRBD2 (5 bases). This CDR3 has 14 amino acids. The V gene lost 4 bases and the J gene lost 5 bases, with 14 bases spanning the gap. CDR1 is SGHTA, CDR2 FQGNSA, per germline. The full variable domain, its missing parts supplied by reference TRBV7-2 and TRBJ2-5, is GAGVSQSPSNKVTEKGKDVELRCDPISGHTALYWYRQSLGQGLEFLIYFQGNSAPDKSGLPSDRFSAERTGGSVSTLTIQRTQQEDSAVYLCASSSALVRETQYFGPGTRLLVL.

This clonotype was counted a few times. The chain's CDR3 is CASSLTSYPGTGELFF. As DNA, the CDR3 is TGTGCCAGCAGTCTGACATCCTACCCTGGCACCGGGGAGCTGTTTTTT. This rearrangement joins TRBV6-5 to TRBJ2-2; D is unresolved. Germline assignment: CDR1 MNHEY and CDR2 SVGAGI. The CDR3 runs 16 residues. The germline V and J ends were trimmed by 5 bases and 4 bases, with 17 bases remaining between them.

Comments on this clonotype: One end of the junction fails to match germline, which may point to a read error. V and J are TRBV5-3 and TRBJ2-7, with TRBD1 matching over 8 bases. TRBV5-3 is placed among ORFs of uncertain function. CDR3 length equals 16 residues. CDR3: CASSWRLGTGGYEQYF. CDR3 coding DNA: TGTGCCAGCAGCTGGCGACTTGGAACAGGGGGTTACGAGCAGTACTTC.

The V and J genes are TRBV7-6 and TRBJ2-1; tentative D call: TRBD2 (5 bases). The germline CDR1 and CDR2 sequences are SGHVS and FNYEAQ. The CDR3 has 14 residues. Trimming removed 4 bases from V and 5 bases from J, with 12 bases in between. Written as DNA, the CDR3 is TGTGCCAGCAGCTCACCCGGGGTCGACAATGAGCAGTTCTTC. It codes for CASSSPGVDNEQFF.

This clonotype was detected ten times or more. The chain employs TRBV7-6 and TRBJ2-4, with 12 bases identical to TRBD2. After removal of 4 bases from V and 11 bases from J, the junction contained 9 bases not matched to a gene. The germline CDR1 and CDR2 sequences are SGHVS and FNYEAQ. The CDR3 is made up of 15 amino acids. Here the CDR3 reads CASSSRLAGEAVQYF. The CDR3 region has the DNA TGTGCCAGCAGCTCCCGACTAGCGGGGGAAGCCGTTCAGTACTTC.

This chain links TRBV6-6 with TRBJ2-1; D perhaps matches TRBD2 (7 bases). The CDR3 covers 14 residues. V was clipped by 7 bases and J by 9 bases, with 19 bases between them. Germline lookup yields CDR1 MNHNY and CDR2 SVGAGI (reference sequence). The CDR3 spells CASTIPGGSFEQFF. In nucleotides, the CDR3 is TGTGCCAGCACCATTCCGGGGGGCTCGTTTGAGCAGTTCTTC.

V is TRBV27 and J is TRBJ2-6; D remains unclear. Trimming took off 0 bases at V and 1 base at J, with 7 bases between the two ends. The germline V gene encodes CDR1 MNHEY and CDR2 SMNVEV (reference sequence). CDR3 length: 16 amino acids. The CDR3 DNA reads as TGTGCCAGCAGTTTATCCGGCAGGTCTGGGGCCAACGTCCTGACTTTC. Translated: CASSLSGRSGANVLTF.

This clonotype was seen only a few times. The rearrangement links TRBV7-9 to TRBJ2-3, with D possibly matching TRBD2 (5 bases). V was cut by 5 bases and J by 2 bases, with 14 bases left in between. Germline CDR1 SEHNR, CDR2 FQNEAQ (reference sequence). The CDR3 consists of 15 residues. The CDR3 nucleotides read TGTGCCAGCAGCCCCCCCTCGGGGAACACAGATACGCAGTATTTT. Protein product: CASSPPSGNTDTQYF. The full variable domain, rest sourced from reference TRBV7-9 and TRBJ2-3, is DTGVSQNPRHKITKRGQNVTFRCDPISEHNRLYWYRQTLGQGPEFLTYFQNEAQLEKSRLLSDRFSAERPKGSFSTLEIQRTEQGDSAMYLCASSPPSGNTDTQYFGPGTRLTVL.

This clonotype was seen once. The chain joins TRBV27 to TRBJ2-2; D call uncertain. CDR3 length: 15 amino acids. Trimming cost V 4 bases and J 0 bases, with 9 bases left between them. Germline CDR1 is MNHEY and CDR2 is SMNVEV (reference sequence). The CDR3 reads CASSSENANTGELFF. CDR3 nucleotide sequence: TGTGCCAGCAGTTCGGAGAATGCGAACACCGGGGAGCTGTTTTTT.

This rearrangement joins TRBV7-4 to TRBJ1-5; D might be TRBD1 (6 bases). The germline V and J ends were trimmed by 1 base and 6 bases, with 13 bases remaining between them. Germline V CDR1 and CDR2: SGHVT, SQSDAQ. The CDR3 loop spans 15 amino acids. The CDR3: CASSLGAGVIQPQHF. Written as DNA, the CDR3 is TGTGCCAGCAGCTTAGGGGCAGGGGTAATTCAGCCCCAGCATTTT.

This clonotype was picked up a small number of times. The chain carries TRBV6-6 and TRBJ2-1; perhaps TRBD2 as D (6 bases). CDR1 MNHNY and CDR2 SVGAGI come from the germline V gene (reference sequence). The CDR3 sequence is 16 residues long. Trimming shortened V by 4 bases and J by 6 bases, and 19 bases separated the two germline ends. CDR3 coding DNA: TGTGCCAGCAGTTCCGATGCGCGGGGCTTGGCCAATGAGCAGTTCTTC. Its translation is CASSSDARGLANEQFF.

V usage is TRBV7-9 and J usage is TRBJ1-5; a possible D gene is TRBD1 (5 bases). V was pared by 2 bases and J by 5 bases, with 10 bases between. The length of the CDR3 is 14 residues. In germline, CDR1 is SEHNR, CDR2 FQNEAQ (reference sequence). Written as DNA, the CDR3 is TGTGCCAGCAGCTTAACCAGGGATGATCAGCCCCAGCATTTT. The encoded protein is CASSLTRDDQPQHF.

The chain combines TRBV20-1 with TRBJ2-7; possibly TRBD1 for D (5 bases). The CDR3 has 15 amino acids. The germline CDR1 and CDR2 sequences are DFQATT and SNEGSKA (reference sequence). V lost 5 bases to trimming and J lost 3 bases, with 20 bases between them. The CDR3 region has the DNA TGCAGTGCTTCCCAACAGTTACAGGACCTCTACGAGCAGTACGTC. Its protein product is CSASQQLQDLYEQYV.

The chain joins TRBV7-3 to TRBJ2-2; D possibly corresponds to TRBD1 (6 bases). Trimming cost V 5 bases and J 1 base, with 14 bases left between them. Germline V gives CDR1 SGHTA, CDR2 FQGTGA. The CDR3 loop spans 16 amino acids. CDR3 in amino acids: CASSPAGTRNTGELFF. Written as DNA, the CDR3 is TGTGCCAGCAGCCCCGCCGGGACAAGGAACACCGGGGAGCTGTTTTTT.

The chain combines TRBV7-6 with TRBJ1-4, with D hard to call. CDR1 is SGHVS, CDR2 FNYEAQ, per germline. V lost 2 bases and J 3 bases, leaving 16 bases between the germline ends. The CDR3 loop spans 17 amino acids. DNA of the CDR3: TGTGCCAGCAGCTTACCCCGCTTGGGTCTATCTAATGAAAAACTGTTTTTT. It is translated as CASSLPRLGLSNEKLFF.

V gene TRBV6-2 or TRBV6-3 combines with J gene TRBJ2-1; TRBD2 matches 12 bases. V shed 5 bases and J 8 bases; nucleotides not matched to a gene: 7. The CDR3 has 15 amino acids. Per the germline V gene, CDR1 is MNHEY and CDR2 is SVGEGT. The CDR3 is CASSRRLAGVHEQFF. For the CDR3, the DNA is TGTGCCAGCAGTAGACGACTAGCGGGGGTCCATGAGCAGTTCTTC.